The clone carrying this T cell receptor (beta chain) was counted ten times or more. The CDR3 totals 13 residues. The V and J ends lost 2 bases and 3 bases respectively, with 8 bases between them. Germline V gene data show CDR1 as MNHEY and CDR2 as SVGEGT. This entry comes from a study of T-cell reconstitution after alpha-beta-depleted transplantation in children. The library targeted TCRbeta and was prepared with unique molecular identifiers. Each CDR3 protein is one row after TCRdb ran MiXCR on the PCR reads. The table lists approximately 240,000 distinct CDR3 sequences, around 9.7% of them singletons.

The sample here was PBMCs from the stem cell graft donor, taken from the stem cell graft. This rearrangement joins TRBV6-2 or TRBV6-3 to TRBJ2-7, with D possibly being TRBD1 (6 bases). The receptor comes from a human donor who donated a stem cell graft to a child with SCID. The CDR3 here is CASSYNRDYEQYF. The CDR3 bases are TGTGCCAGCAGTTACAACAGGGACTACGAGCAGTACTTC.